Presented here are 15 T cell receptor beta chains from one specimen sequenced in a study of blood T cell repertoires in COVID-19. The assay was immunoSEQ multiplex PCR, and TCRdb's table has in-frame clones only and misses some. The sample includes about 210,000 clones, 75% to 85% of them seen just once. Sample: peripheral blood. The receptors here all came from a man between 50 and 59 years old with active or convalescent COVID-19.

The chain combines TRBV5-4 with TRBJ1-2, with D tentatively TRBD1 (6 bases). Trimming left V 1 base short and J 4 bases short, with 14 bases between. The CDR3 extends over 15 amino acids. Looked up from germline, CDR1 is SGHNT and CDR2 is YYREEE (reference sequence). CDR3 protein: CASSLRAGASYGYTF. CDR3 nucleotides: TGTGCCAGCAGCTTGCGGGCAGGGGCATCCTATGGCTACACCTTC.

The chain has TRBV28 and TRBJ2-7, with a weak D call TRBD2 (6 bases). The V and J ends lost 4 bases and 0 bases respectively, with 19 bases between them. The germline gives CDR1 MDHEN, CDR2 SYDVKM. This CDR3 contains 17 residues. CDR3 DNA sequence: TGTGCCAGCAGTTCCGGACGGAATACCGGGAGCTCCTACGAGCAGTACGTC. This gives the protein CASSSGRNTGSSYEQYV.

Only a few counts were recorded for this clone. The CDR3 is CASSPRRTGKNEQYF. CDR3 nucleotides: TGTGCCAGCTCACCACGGAGGACTGGAAAAAACGAGCAGTACTTC. This sequence joins TRBV18 and TRBJ2-7, with a weak D call TRBD2 (5 bases). Germline V CDR1 and CDR2: KGHSH, LQKENI. The CDR3 loop spans 15 amino acids. V gave up 1 base and J gave up 5 bases, with 15 bases separating them.

The chain recombines TRBV5-5 with TRBJ1-2; D is perhaps TRBD1 (5 bases). The CDR3 length is 15 residues. The V end was cut by 2 bases, the J end by 0 bases, with 11 bases between. The V gene's germline CDR1 is SGHKS and CDR2 YYEKEE (reference sequence). The CDR3 region has the DNA TGTGCCAGCAGCTTAACGGGGGGTGCTAACTATGGCTACACCTTC. Translation gives CASSLTGGANYGYTF.

The V and J genes are TRBV2 and TRBJ1-6, with D perhaps TRBD1 (6 bases). V lost 3 bases to trimming and J lost 10 bases, with 10 bases between them. The length of the CDR3 is 13 residues. Per germline, CDR1 SNHLY and CDR2 FYNNEI. The CDR3 coding sequence is TGTGCCAGCAGTGAGGACAGAGGATCACCCCTCCACTTT. It encodes CASSEDRGSPLHF.

There are many counts of this clone. The chain couples TRBV9 to TRBJ2-2, with 7 bases that match TRBD2. This CDR3 region has 17 residues. Trimming cost V 1 base and J 0 bases; bases outside gene matches: 6. CDR1 SGDLS and CDR2 YYNGEE come from the germline V gene. The CDR3 protein is CASSVKRGDANTGELFF. DNA for the CDR3: TGTGCCAGCAGCGTAAAACGGGGGGACGCGAACACCGGGGAGCTGTTTTTT.

This chain connects TRBV4-3 to TRBJ1-1; D unclear. Trimming removed 1 base from V and 0 bases from J, with 3 bases in between. Germline CDR1 is LGHNA and CDR2 is YSLEER. CDR3 length: 13 amino acids. In DNA form, the CDR3 reads TGCGCCAGCAGCCAAGGAGTGAACACTGAAGCTTTCTTT. It yields the protein CASSQGVNTEAFF.

V gene TRBV10-1 combines with J gene TRBJ2-3; 16 nucleotides agree with TRBD2. Trimming removed 6 bases from V and 4 bases from J; junction bases left unmatched: 4. Germline V CDR1 and CDR2: WNHNN, SYGVQD (reference sequence). The CDR3 extends over 16 amino acids. This CDR3 reads CASRGTSGGESDTQYF. In DNA, the CDR3 is TGCGCCAGCAGGGGGACTAGCGGGGGGGAGTCAGATACGCAGTATTTT.

This clone was counted once. This chain joins TRBV5-1 and TRBJ1-2; 9 bases agree with TRBD1. Germline CDR1 reads SGHRS; CDR2 reads YFSETQ. With 1 base clipped from V and 0 bases from J, the junction kept 7 bases outside the gene matches. The CDR3 totals 17 residues. CDR3 DNA: TGCGCCAGCAGCTTGATTACAGGGGGCTTCGCTAACTATGGCTACACCTTC. Its translation is CASSLITGGFANYGYTF.

The V gene is TRBV5-1, the J gene TRBJ1-6; no firm D call. Deletions cut 4 bases from V and 0 bases from J, with 11 bases between. This CDR3 has 16 residues. The germline CDR1 and CDR2 sequences are SGHRS and YFSETQ. This CDR3 reads CASSPTKSSYNSPLHF. The CDR3 DNA is TGCGCCAGCAGCCCCACCAAGAGCTCCTATAATTCACCCCTCCACTTT. Combining the CDR3 with reference TRBV5-1 and TRBJ1-6 gives the whole variable domain KAGVTQTPRYLIKTRGQQVTLSCSPISGHRSVSWYQQTPGQGLQFLFEYFSETQRNKGNFPGRFSGRQFSNSRSEMNVSTLELGDSALYLCASSPTKSSYNSPLHFGNGTRLTVT.

This chain uses TRBV19 with TRBJ2-1; TRBD2 might be the D (7 bases). The CDR3 length is 14 residues. The V end lost 3 bases, the J end lost 8 bases, and 14 bases lay between the germline ends. Looked up from germline, CDR1 is LNHDA and CDR2 is SQIVND (reference sequence). In DNA, the CDR3 is TGTGCCAGTAGTATGAGGGGGGGAGAGGATGAGCAGTTCTTC. This codes for CASSMRGGEDEQFF.

This chain joins TRBV5-1 and TRBJ1-2; no firm D call. Trimming left V 1 base short and J 4 bases short, with 11 bases between. This CDR3 has 14 amino acids. Germline V gene data show CDR1 as SGHRS and CDR2 as YFSETQ. This CDR3 reads CASSLFGVGYGYTF. The CDR3, as DNA: TGCGCCAGCAGCTTGTTCGGGGTTGGCTATGGCTACACCTTC.

This chain connects TRBV25-1 to TRBJ1-5; D may be TRBD1 (6 bases). This CDR3 has 14 amino acids. V lost 2 bases and J 1 base, leaving 6 bases between the germline ends. From germline, CDR1 is MGHDK and CDR2 SYGVNS. DNA of the CDR3: TGTGCCAGCAGTGAACAGGGGAGCAATCAGCCCCAGCATTTT. Translated, it gives CASSEQGSNQPQHF.

V gene TRBV2 combines with J gene TRBJ2-3, with 7 bases aligning to TRBD2. Germline CDR1 is SNHLY and CDR2 is FYNNEI. V shed 2 bases, J shed 1 base, and the junction held 3 bases outside the gene matches. CDR3 length: 15 residues. CDR3 coding DNA: TGTGCCAGCAGTGAACGGAGCGGGGGCACAGATACGCAGTATTTT. This translates into CASSERSGGTDTQYF.

The chain combines TRBV19 with TRBJ2-1; 10 bases match TRBD2. CDR3 length equals 23 residues. Germline V CDR1 and CDR2: LNHDA, SQIVND (reference sequence). The V gene end was trimmed by 3 bases and the J gene end by 0 bases; junction bases not matched to a gene: 23. The CDR3 coding sequence is TGTGCCAGTAGTATCGGGGGAGGGCACACATGGACTAGCGGAGCCAGCTCCTACAATGAGCAGTTCTTC. This codes for CASSIGGGHTWTSGASSYNEQFF. Complete variable domain (other parts from reference TRBV19 and TRBJ2-1): DGGITQSPKYLFRKEGQNVTLSCEQNLNHDAMYWYRQDPGQGLRLIYYSQIVNDFQKGDIAEGYSVSREKKESFPLTVTSAQKNPTAFYLCASSIGGGHTWTSGASSYNEQFFGPGTRLTVL.